A selection of T cell receptor beta chains follows, all from one sample in a study of blood T cell repertoires in COVID-19. The protocol was immunoSEQ multiplex PCR, while the TCRdb copy is restricted to in-frame clones and leaves out a portion. The data contain roughly 100,000 clones, around 90% of them singletons. Sequenced material: peripheral blood. The receptors come from a woman in her forties or fifties with COVID-19, enrolled during active disease. Each CDR3 is given with its conserved first and last residue. The D gene is left open where the match is weak. Size tells how often a clone was seen (once, few, many) or the class of an expanded clone, and some rows leave it out.

>TRBV30|14|TRBD1|TRBJ2-7|NA
TGTGCCTGGGCCTCTTCGGGACAGACCTACGAGCAGTACTTC
CAWASSGQTYEQYF
>TRBV3-1/TRBV3-2|14|NA|TRBJ2-5|NA
TGTGCCAGCAGCCAAGGACTAGTCGGAGAGACCCAGTACTTC
CASSQGLVGETQYF
>TRBV2|14|NA|TRBJ1-4|NA
TGTGCCAGCAGTGTCGTGGGCCCGGGGGAAAAACTGTTTTTT
CASSVVGPGEKLFF
>TRBV9|15|NA|TRBJ1-5|NA
TGTGCCAGCAGCGTTGGGAGTAATAGCAATCAGCCCCAGCATTTT
CASSVGSNSNQPQHF
>TRBV11-1|15|NA|TRBJ2-1|few
TGTGCCAGCAGCCCCGGGTCTAGCGTTAGCAATGAGCAGTTCTTC
CASSPGSSVSNEQFF
>TRBV5-1|15|TRBD1|TRBJ1-1|NA
TGCGCCAGCAGAGTCACAGGGGGCTTAGGTACTGAAGCTTTCTTT
CASRVTGGLGTEAFF
>TRBV11-2|14|TRBD1|TRBJ2-7|NA
TGTGCCAGCAGTTCCGGGACAGGGTACTACGAGCAGTACTTC
CASSSGTGYYEQYF
>TRBV6-4|16|NA|TRBJ2-5|NA
TGTGCCAGCCTCGGGCAGGGCTGTCGACGGGAAGAGACCCAGTACTTC
CASLGQGCRREETQYF
>TRBV5-1|16|TRBD2|TRBJ2-7|NA
TGCGCCAGCAGCTTGGCCGGGGGGGACCGATGGGACGAGCAGTACTTC
CASSLAGGDRWDEQYF
>TRBV30|15|NA|TRBJ2-5|NA
TGTGCCTGGAGTGTAGGGGACACCCTAGGGGAGACCCAGTACTTC
CAWSVGDTLGETQYF
>TRBV18|17|TRBD1|TRBJ1-3|NA
TGTGCCAGCTCACCAACTTGGACAGGGGGCTCTGGAAACACCATATATTTT
CASSPTWTGGSGNTIYF
>TRBV4-2|14|NA|TRBJ1-2|NA
TGTGCCAGCAGCCAAGAACAGGGAGGGCGCGGCTACACCTTC
CASSQEQGGRGYTF
>TRBV11-3|15|NA|TRBJ1-3|NA
TGTGCCAGCAGCCCGGGACTGATCTCTGGAAACACCATATATTTT
CASSPGLISGNTIYF
>TRBV28|15|TRBD2|TRBJ2-3|NA
TGTGCCAGCAGCCAACTAGCGGGGGGCACAGATACGCAGTATTTT
CASSQLAGGTDTQYF
>TRBV11-3|16|NA|TRBJ2-6|few
TGTGCCAGCAGCTTAGGACACCACTCTGGGGCCAACGTCCTGACTTTC
CASSLGHHSGANVLTF
>TRBV3-1/TRBV3-2|16|NA|TRBJ2-1|NA
TGTGCCAGCAGCCTCTCCCGGAACTATGTTAGCAATGAGCAGTTCTTC
CASSLSRNYVSNEQFF
>TRBV28|12|TRBD1|TRBJ2-7|NA
TGTGCCAGCACCACGACAGGGGACGAGCAGTACTTC
CASTTTGDEQYF
>TRBV18|14|NA|TRBJ1-1|NA
TGTGCCAGCTCACCAATGTCCAGGGTAGGGGAAGCTTTCTTT
CASSPMSRVGEAFF
>TRBV7-3|13|TRBD1|TRBJ1-2|NA
TGTGCCAGCAGCTCACAGGGGAGGAATGGCTACACCTTC
CASSSQGRNGYTF
>TRBV4-1|17|NA|TRBJ1-3|NA
TGCGCCAGCAGCCCCCAAGCGGGGCTCCTCTCTGGAAACACCATATATTTT
CASSPQAGLLSGNTIYF
>TRBV6-1|14|TRBD2|TRBJ2-7|NA
TGTGCCAGCAGTGAGTGGACTAGCTCCTACGAGCAGTACTTC
CASSEWTSSYEQYF
>TRBV5-1|14|NA|TRBJ1-3|NA
TGCGCCAGCAGCCCGGGTCTAGGATTGAACACCATATATTTT
CASSPGLGLNTIYF
>TRBV6-2/TRBV6-3|17|TRBD1|TRBJ2-6|NA
TGTGCCAGCAGTCACCCCGGGACAGACTCTGGGGCCAACGTCCTGACTTTC
CASSHPGTDSGANVLTF
>TRBV5-1|15|TRBD1|TRBJ1-1|NA
TGCGCCAGCAGCGGGGGACAGGGGATGGACACTGAAGCTTTCTTT
CASSGGQGMDTEAFF
>TRBV19|11|NA|TRBJ2-7|NA
TGTGCCAGTGGACAAATTTACGAGCAGTACTTC
CASGQIYEQYF
>TRBV6-1|15|NA|TRBJ2-7|NA
TGTGCCAGCAGTGAAAGTATGTTCGGGTTTTACGAGCAGTACTTC
CASSESMFGFYEQYF
>TRBV6-5|14|NA|TRBJ2-7|NA
TGTGCCAGTCGAACTAGAGGACCCTCCTACGAGCAGTACTTC
CASRTRGPSYEQYF
>TRBV9|14|TRBD1|TRBJ1-1|NA
TGTGCCAGCAGCGGACAGGGGGCACGGACTGAAGCTTTCTTT
CASSGQGARTEAFF
>TRBV28|15|NA|TRBJ1-5|NA
TGTGCCAGCAGGGGTTCGCTCGGGTTAAATCAGCCCCAGCATTTT
CASRGSLGLNQPQHF
>TRBV4-2|19|TRBD2|TRBJ2-5|NA
TGTGCCAGCAGCCATCTAGCGGGGACTAGCGGGGGGAACCAAGAGACCCAGTACTTC
CASSHLAGTSGGNQETQYF
>TRBV2|13|NA|TRBJ1-2|NA
TGTGCCGATGGGAGGGACACTAACTATGGCTACACCTTC
CADGRDTNYGYTF
>TRBV29-1|13|TRBD1|TRBJ1-5|NA
TGCAGCGTTATGGACAGGGCCAATCAGCCCCAGCATTTT
CSVMDRANQPQHF
>TRBV6-5|13|TRBD1|TRBJ2-2|NA
TGTGCCAGCAGCCGAACAGGGGCCGGGGAGCTGTTTTTT
CASSRTGAGELFF
>TRBV30|12|NA|TRBJ2-2|NA
TGTGCCTGGACTTACGGGTCCGGGGAGCTGTTTTTT
CAWTYGSGELFF
>TRBV5-1|14|NA|TRBJ1-1|NA
TGCGCCAGCAGCATCCGGGACACTAACACTGAAGCTTTCTTT
CASSIRDTNTEAFF
>TRBV27|14|NA|TRBJ1-2|NA
TGTGCCAGCAGTCAGCAGGGAGGGGGCTATGGCTACACCTTC
CASSQQGGGYGYTF
>TRBV18|15|NA|TRBJ1-5|NA
TGTGCCAGCTCACCAGAGGACACCGTGAATCAGCCCCAGCATTTT
CASSPEDTVNQPQHF
>TRBV5-6|16|NA|TRBJ2-7|few
TGTGCCAGCAGCCGGGCGGGGACGCAATTGTCCTACGAGCAGTACTTC
CASSRAGTQLSYEQYF
>TRBV7-2|15|NA|TRBJ2-7|NA
TGTGCCAGCAGCCAAGATCAGGGGCCACACTACGAGCAGTACTTC
CASSQDQGPHYEQYF
>TRBV9|15|TRBD2|TRBJ2-1|NA
TGTGCCAGCAGCGTGAGTGGGGGGGTTTACAATGAGCAGTTCTTC
CASSVSGGVYNEQFF
>TRBV24-1|14|TRBD2|TRBJ2-3|NA
TGTGCCACCAGTGTGTCGGGGGGACCCGATACGCAGTATTTT
CATSVSGGPDTQYF
>TRBV6-2/TRBV6-3|17|TRBD1|TRBJ1-3|NA
TGTGCCAGCAGCCGATCCGGGACAGGGGGCTCTGGAAACACCATATATTTT
CASSRSGTGGSGNTIYF
>TRBV29-1|14|TRBD1|TRBJ2-7|NA
TGCAGCGTAGACGGACAGGATAGCTCCTACGAGCAGTACTTC
CSVDGQDSSYEQYF
>TRBV12-3/TRBV12-4|13|NA|TRBJ1-6|NA
TGTGCCAGCCAGGGAAGCTCCTCATCACCCCTCCACTTT
CASQGSSSSPLHF
>TRBV19|14|NA|TRBJ2-2|NA
TGTGCCAGTAGAGACAGGAAGAACACCGGGGAGCTGTTTTTT
CASRDRKNTGELFF
>TRBV7-9|14|NA|TRBJ2-3|NA
TGTGCCAGCAGCTTACGCGGGGTGGGAGATACGCAGTATTTT
CASSLRGVGDTQYF
>TRBV6-5|14|TRBD1|TRBJ2-3|NA
TGTGCCAGCAGGACAGGGGTCAGCACAGATACGCAGTATTTT
CASRTGVSTDTQYF
>TRBV7-8|13|TRBD1|TRBJ2-7|once
TGTGCCAGCAGCATAGGGACAGCATACGAGCAGTACTTC
CASSIGTAYEQYF
>TRBV19|14|TRBD1|TRBJ2-7|NA
TGTGCCAGTAGTATAGAGGACAGGGGAACCGAGCAGTACTTC
CASSIEDRGTEQYF
>TRBV19|12|NA|TRBJ1-2|few
TGTGCCAGTATGGGGAGATCCTATGGCTACACCTTC
CASMGRSYGYTF